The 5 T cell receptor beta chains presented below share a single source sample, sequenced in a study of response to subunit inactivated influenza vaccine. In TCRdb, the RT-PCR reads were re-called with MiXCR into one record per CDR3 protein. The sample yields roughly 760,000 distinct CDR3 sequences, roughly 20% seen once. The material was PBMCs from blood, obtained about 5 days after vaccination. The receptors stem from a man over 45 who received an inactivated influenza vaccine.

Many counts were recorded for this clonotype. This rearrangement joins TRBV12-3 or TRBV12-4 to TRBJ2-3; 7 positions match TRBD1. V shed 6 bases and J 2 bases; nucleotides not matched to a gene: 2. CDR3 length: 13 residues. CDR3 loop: CASSGTVTDTQYF. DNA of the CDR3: TGTGCCAGCAGCGGGACAGTCACAGATACGCAGTATTTT.

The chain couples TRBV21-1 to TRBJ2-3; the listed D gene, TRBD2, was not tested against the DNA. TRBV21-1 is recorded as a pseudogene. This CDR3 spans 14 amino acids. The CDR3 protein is CASTRSGRTDTQYF. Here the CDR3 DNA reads TGTGCCAGCACCAGGAGCGGGAGAACAGATACGCAGTATTTT.

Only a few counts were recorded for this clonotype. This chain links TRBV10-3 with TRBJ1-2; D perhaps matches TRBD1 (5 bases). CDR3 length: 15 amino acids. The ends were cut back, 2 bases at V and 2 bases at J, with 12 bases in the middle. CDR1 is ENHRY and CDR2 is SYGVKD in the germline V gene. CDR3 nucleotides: TGTGCCATCAGTGAGGGCGGGACCGACAACTATGGCTACACCTTC. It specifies CAISEGGTDNYGYTF.

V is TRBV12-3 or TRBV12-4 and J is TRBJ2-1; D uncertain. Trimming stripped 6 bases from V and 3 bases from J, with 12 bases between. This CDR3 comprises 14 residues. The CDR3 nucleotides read TGTGCCAGCAGCTCAAATGGGTACTACAATGAGCAGTTCTTC. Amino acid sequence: CASSSNGYYNEQFF.

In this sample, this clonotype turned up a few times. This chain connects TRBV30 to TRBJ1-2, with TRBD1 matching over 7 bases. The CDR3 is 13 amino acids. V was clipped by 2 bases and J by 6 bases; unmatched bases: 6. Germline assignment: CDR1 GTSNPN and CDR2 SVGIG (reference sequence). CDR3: CAWSTTGWNGYTF. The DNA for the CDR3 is TGTGCCTGGAGTACGACAGGGTGGAATGGCTACACCTTC.